These 17 T cell receptor beta chains were sequenced from one sample in a study of cytomegalovirus exposure and HLA in healthy donors (dated by TCRdb to 2017 to 2019). The library was prepared using the immunoSEQ multiplex PCR assay. For the multiplex PCR, a mixture combining 60 forward primers for TCR Vbeta segments and 13 reverse primers for TCR Jbeta segments was used. TCRdb holds this immuneACCESS table with in-frame rearrangements only. Some clones are missing; in checked studies, unresolved V genes explain under half, and the rest has no known cause. In this sample the table shows 100,000 to 150,000 clones, 60% to 80% of which occur a single time. The ten largest clonotypes hold roughly 3.5% of the sample. The source material was PBMCs. The source is a woman in her forties or fifties in good health and CMV-seronegative.

The chain links TRBV6-6 to TRBJ2-1; 12 nucleotides match TRBD2. CDR1 is MNHNY, CDR2 SVGAGI, per germline (reference sequence). V was pared by 7 bases and J by 3 bases, with 4 bases of the junction left unmatched. This CDR3 spans 15 amino acids. The CDR3 DNA follows: TGTGCCAGCACTCTAGCGGGAGGGAACTACAATGAGCAGTTCTTC. Protein sequence: CASTLAGGNYNEQFF.

For the CDR3, the DNA is TGTGCCAGCAGCCTAGAGACAGGGGAACTGGACGAGCAGTACTTC. Translated: CASSLETGELDEQYF. The chain employs TRBV9 and TRBJ2-7; 8 nucleotides align to TRBD1. CDR3 length equals 15 residues. The germline gives CDR1 SGDLS, CDR2 YYNGEE. The junction had 11 bases not matched to a gene; V was cut back by 4 bases and J by 5 bases.

The V and J genes are TRBV28 and TRBJ2-7, with D possibly TRBD2 on 6 matching bases. This CDR3 is built from 16 residues. Deletions cut 2 bases from V and 3 bases from J, with 17 bases between. The germline V gene has CDR1 MDHEN and CDR2 SYDVKM. The CDR3 here is CASSLGVTSLNYEQYF. DNA for the CDR3: TGTGCCAGCAGTTTAGGGGTCACTAGCCTGAACTACGAGCAGTACTTC.

V gene TRBV7-9 combines with J gene TRBJ2-4; 7 bases map to TRBD2. V was pared by 5 bases and J by 5 bases, with 9 bases of the junction left unmatched. There are 15 residues in the CDR3. Germline V gene data show CDR1 as SEHNR and CDR2 as FQNEAQ (reference sequence). The CDR3 sequence is CASSPRGLPENIQYF. The CDR3 region has the DNA TGTGCCAGCAGCCCTAGGGGACTACCAGAAAACATTCAGTACTTC.

The chain combines TRBV28 with TRBJ1-2; D perhaps matches TRBD1 (6 bases). This CDR3 region has 13 residues. The germline V gene encodes CDR1 MDHEN and CDR2 SYDVKM. Between the trimmed V and J ends, which lost 4 bases and 9 bases, there was a span of 15 bases. CDR3 sequence: CASSCDRWGCYTF. The DNA for the CDR3 is TGTGCCAGCAGTTGCGACAGGTGGGGGTGCTACACCTTC.

This chain connects TRBV5-4 to TRBJ2-7; D is ambiguous. Germline V gene lookup returns CDR1 SGHNT and CDR2 YYREEE (reference sequence). Trimming took off 0 bases at V and 3 bases at J, with 7 bases between the two ends. The CDR3 is 13 residues long. CDR3 DNA sequence: TGTGCCAGCAGCTTGGGGGCCCTCTACGAGCAGTACTTC. Its protein is CASSLGALYEQYF.

This chain connects TRBV4-1 to TRBJ2-1; D is uncertain. Germline CDR1 MGHRA, CDR2 YSYEKL. The CDR3 length is 17 residues. The germline V and J ends were trimmed by 3 bases and 0 bases, with 15 bases remaining between them. The CDR3 here is CASSQGSQVGSYNEQFF. As DNA, the CDR3 is TGCGCCAGCAGCCAGGGTTCCCAGGTCGGCTCCTACAATGAGCAGTTCTTC.

The chain links TRBV7-2 to TRBJ2-1; perhaps TRBD2 as D (5 bases). The CDR3 contains 16 residues. Per germline, CDR1 SGHTA and CDR2 FQGNSA. Trimming left V 4 bases short and J 10 bases short, with 23 bases between. CDR3 DNA: TGTGCCAGCAGCTCCCCTCTCGAGGTGAGGGCGGTGGAGCAGTTCTTC. Translated, it gives CASSSPLEVRAVEQFF.

V is TRBV6-1 and J is TRBJ2-5; 13 bases are a match to TRBD2. The DNA end lines up better with TRBJ2-7; the J call may be wrong. Germline CDR1 MNHNS, CDR2 SASEGT. The CDR3 is 15 amino acids. The CDR3, as DNA: TGTGCCAGCAGTACACTAGCGGGAGGGCCTTACGAGCAGTACTTC. Protein: CASSTLAGGPYEQYF.

The chain links TRBV6-5 to TRBJ1-1; no firm D call. The CDR3 is made up of 15 amino acids. Trimming left V 0 bases short and J 5 bases short, with 13 bases between. From germline, CDR1 is MNHEY and CDR2 SVGAGI. CDR3 nucleotides: TGTGCCAGCAGTTACTCGAGCCCTGGAGGGACTGAAGCTTTCTTT. Amino acid sequence: CASSYSSPGGTEAFF.

Concerning this clone itself: The junction does not match germline at one end; this may be a read error. The chain joins TRBV7-9 to TRBJ2-7, with 9 bases aligning to TRBD1. Per germline, CDR1 SEHNR and CDR2 FQNEAQ (reference sequence). The CDR3 has 15 residues. The CDR3 DNA sequence: TGTTCCAGCAGCTCCCGTGGGACAGGGTCCTACGAGCAGTACTTC. Translation: CSSSSRGTGSYEQYF.

This clone has only a few counts. The rearrangement links TRBV30 to TRBJ2-7; TRBD2 matches at 10 bases. V lost 5 bases, J lost 3 bases, and 4 bases stayed unmatched. The CDR3 runs to 13 residues. Germline assignment: CDR1 GTSNPN and CDR2 SVGIG (reference sequence). In DNA, the CDR3 is TGTGCCTGGGCCATAGCGGGGGGCTACGAGCAGTACTTC. Amino acids: CAWAIAGGYEQYF.

This chain connects TRBV4-2 to TRBJ2-5; the D gene is possibly TRBD2 (5 bases). This CDR3 spans 13 amino acids. Germline CDR1 LGHNA, CDR2 YNFKEQ. V lost 1 base and J 2 bases, leaving 5 bases between the germline ends. CDR3 in DNA: TGTGCCAGCAGCCAAGGGAGGCAAGAGACCCAGTACTTC. Residues: CASSQGRQETQYF.

Only a few counts were recorded for this clone. The chain employs TRBV11-2 and TRBJ2-5; 10 bases align to TRBD1. CDR1 is SGHAT, CDR2 FQNNGV, per germline. Losses at the gene ends were 5 bases for V and 5 bases for J; bases not matched to a gene: 8. CDR3 length: 15 amino acids. In DNA form, the CDR3 reads TGTGCCAGCAGCCCCGGGACAGGGGCAGGGGAGACCCAGTACTTC. It translates to CASSPGTGAGETQYF.

The V call is TRBV7-2, the J call TRBJ2-1; TRBD2 agrees at 9 bases. In germline, CDR1 is SGHTA, CDR2 FQGNSA. J was trimmed by 4 bases and V by 1 base; bases with no gene match: 5. The CDR3 has 16 residues. For the CDR3, the DNA is TGTGCCAGCAGCTTAGAAAGCGGGAGGCGATACAATGAGCAGTTCTTC. It translates to CASSLESGRRYNEQFF. Based on the CDR3 plus reference TRBV7-2 and TRBJ2-1, the full variable domain is GAGVSQSPSNKVTEKGKDVELRCDPISGHTALYWYRQSLGQGLEFLIYFQGNSAPDKSGLPSDRFSAERTGGSVSTLTIQRTQQEDSAVYLCASSLESGRRYNEQFFGPGTRLTVL.

Only one count was recorded for this clone. The chain combines TRBV9 with TRBJ2-7; TRBD2 might be the D (6 bases). V lost 4 bases, J lost 1 base, and 15 bases lay in between. The CDR3 consists of 15 residues. Germline CDR1 is SGDLS and CDR2 is YYNGEE. The CDR3 protein is CASSPVGGGSYEQYF. The CDR3 DNA sequence: TGTGCCAGCAGCCCGGTGGGGGGAGGATCCTACGAGCAGTACTTC. The whole variable domain, remainder taken from reference TRBV9 and TRBJ2-7, is DSGVTQTPKHLITATGQRVTLRCSPRSGDLSVYWYQQSLDQGLQFLIQYYNGEERAKGNILERFSAQQFPDLHSELNLSSLELGDSALYFCASSPVGGGSYEQYFGPGTRLTVT.

The chain recombines TRBV10-1 with TRBJ2-7; 13 bases line up with TRBD2. Germline-derived CDR1 and CDR2 are WNHNN and SYGVQD (reference sequence). The trim removed 8 bases at V and 2 bases at J, leaving 3 bases unmatched. The CDR3 extends over 14 amino acids. CDR3 nucleotides: TGCGCCAGCCTCGGGACTAGCGGGACCTACGAGCAGTACTTC. Residues: CASLGTSGTYEQYF.